This TCR beta chain was found in a study of T cells in Graves' hyperthyroidism and ophthalmopathy. The overall study: The blood sample was taken at first diagnosis, before treatment began.

Researchers took RNA transcripts and amplified the TCR beta CDR3 regions from them. The HTBI primer set was used in a first-round RT-PCR of the TCR CDR3. TCRdb reprocessed the multiplex PCR reads via MiXCR and lists one record per CDR3 protein. The sample shows under 600,000 distinct CDR3 sequences, 15% to 20% of them seen only once. This clonotype was detected ten times or more. Its target is not known. Exclusion of patients followed from uncontrolled infection, other autoimmune disease, pregnancy or lactation. The V gene's germline CDR1 is SGHRS and CDR2 YFSETQ. Unmatched junction bases numbered 8, after V lost 4 bases and J lost 3 bases. The CDR3 length is 16 residues. Study-wide results and caveats: From stable hyperthyroidism, ophthalmopathy was separated by a 13 V-J model. Model-based prediction identified ophthalmopathy a median about 7 months prior to its onset.

The sample comprised blood. This sequence originates from a middle-aged woman with Graves' ophthalmopathy. This rearrangement joins TRBV5-1 to TRBJ2-1, with 9 bases fitting TRBD2. The DNA for the CDR3 is TGCGCCAGCAGCCGGGGGGAGACTAGCGGCTACAATGAGCAGTTCTTC. It specifies CASSRGETSGYNEQFF.